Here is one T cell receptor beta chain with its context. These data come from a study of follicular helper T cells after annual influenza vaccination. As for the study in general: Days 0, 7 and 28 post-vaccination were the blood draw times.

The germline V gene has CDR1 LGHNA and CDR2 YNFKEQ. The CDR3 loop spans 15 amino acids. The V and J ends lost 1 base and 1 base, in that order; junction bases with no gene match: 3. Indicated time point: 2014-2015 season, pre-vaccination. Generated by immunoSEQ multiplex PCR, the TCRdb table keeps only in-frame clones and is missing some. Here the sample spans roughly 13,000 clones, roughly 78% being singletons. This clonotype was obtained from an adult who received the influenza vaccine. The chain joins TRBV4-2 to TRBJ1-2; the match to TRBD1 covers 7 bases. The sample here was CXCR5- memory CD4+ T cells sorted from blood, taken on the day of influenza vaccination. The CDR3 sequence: CASSQGQGVNYGYTF. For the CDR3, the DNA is TGTGCCAGCAGCCAAGGCCAGGGGGTTAACTATGGCTACACCTTC.